This is a list of T cell receptor beta chains from one sample in a study of blood T cells in healthy people across ages. TCRdb passed the 5' RACE reads through MiXCR, listing each CDR3 protein once. The data contain 980,000 or so distinct CDR3 sequences, 40% to 60% of them seen just once; the ten biggest clones take up 13%. Sequenced material: blood. The source of these receptors is a man aged 30-40 years in good health. CDR3s include the opening cysteine and the closing phenylalanine or tryptophan. D genes are given only for firm matches. Some rows have no size entry. The others give once, few or many, or a class for an expanded clone.

V,size,J,D,DNA,CDR3
TRBV4-2,-,TRBJ2-7,TRBD1,TGTGCCAGCAGCCAAAATCCTCTAAAAAAATGGACAGGTTTACATGACTCCTACGAGCAGTACTTC,CASSQNPLKKWTGLHDSYEQYF
TRBV6-2/TRBV6-3,-,TRBJ1-1,TRBD1,TGTGCCAGCAGTCGACAGGGGGGGACCCCTGAAGCTTTCTTT,CASSRQGGTPEAFF
TRBV24-1,many,TRBJ2-1,TRBD2,TGTGCCACCAGTGCTGCGGGGGGGCCGGATGAGCAGTTCTTC,CATSAAGGPDEQFF
TRBV12-3/TRBV12-4,few,TRBJ1-4,-,TGTGCCAGCAGTTGGACAGCTACGAATGAAAAACTGTTTTTT,CASSWTATNEKLFF
TRBV5-5,-,TRBJ2-1,TRBD2,TGTGCCAGCAGCCCTAGCGGGGGGGCCGCTAATGAGCAGTTCTTC,CASSPSGGAANEQFF
TRBV28,few,TRBJ1-2,TRBD1,TGTGCCAGCAGTACAGGGGGGGGATACTATGGCTACACCTTC,CASSTGGGYYGYTF
TRBV6-1,-,TRBJ2-6,-,TGTGCCAGCAAGACAACTGGGGCCAACGTCCTGACTTTC,CASKTTGANVLTF
TRBV11-3,once,TRBJ1-1,TRBD1,TGTGCCAGCAGCTTACAGGGGGCCATGAACACTGAAGCTTTCTTT,CASSLQGAMNTEAFF
TRBV7-2,once,TRBJ2-1,TRBD2,TGTACCAGCAGGCGGGGGGTCAACAATGAGCAGTTCTTC,CTSRRGVNNEQFF
TRBV5-1,few,TRBJ2-1,-,TGCGCCAGCAGCTTGGAATGGGAGCCGCCCTACAATGAGCAGTTCTTC,CASSLEWEPPYNEQFF
TRBV20-1,-,TRBJ2-5,TRBD2,TGCAGTGCTAGCCCTTATCTAGCGGGGTCAGAGACCCAGTACTTC,CSASPYLAGSETQYF
TRBV4-2,-,TRBJ2-1,-,TGTGCCAGCAGCCAAATAGGGGGGCAATCCAATGAGCAGTTCTTC,CASSQIGGQSNEQFF
TRBV11-2,-,TRBJ1-4,TRBD1,TGTGCCAGCAGCCCCCCCGGGACAGCTAATGAAGAACTGTTTTTT,CASSPPGTANEELFF